This TCR beta chain appears in the sequencing data of a study of blood T cell repertoires in COVID-19. Assay used: immunoSEQ multiplex PCR; TCRdb lists only in-frame clones, some missing. The table has 250,000 to 300,000 clones, around 86% seen once. The germline gives CDR1 SGHAT, CDR2 FQNNGV. V dropped 1 base and J dropped 7 bases, with 7 bases sitting between them. This CDR3 is 12 amino acids long. Study members were between about 18 and 95 years old and lived in 25 or so US regions. Sample: PBMCs or T cells enriched from blood (not recorded which). The sequence derives from a middle-aged woman who had recovered from COVID-19. The genes are TRBV11-2 and TRBJ1-2; no clear D gene. The CDR3 sequence is CASSLGLGGYTF. CDR3 bases: TGTGCCAGCAGCTTAGGTCTCGGTGGCTACACCTTC.